This T cell receptor beta chain emerged from a study of long-term antiretroviral therapy in people with HIV. Study-wide results and limits: The clones with expansion before ART were dominant in the repertoire at all time points. Older ART regimens may have been in use when blood was drawn between the mid-2000s and the late 2010s.

Concerning this clone itself: The antigen remains undetermined.

They ran version v3.0 of the immunoSEQ assay at survey level. The assay was immunoSEQ multiplex PCR, and TCRdb's table has in-frame clones only and misses some. The sample carries more than 20,000 clones, roughly four fifths recorded once. The CDR3 has 15 amino acids. V was pared by 5 bases and J by 0 bases, with 15 bases between. Germline V lookup: CDR1 GTSNPN, CDR2 SVGIG (reference sequence). The specimen was unsorted PBMCs, collected 0.4 years after starting antiretroviral therapy. The clonotype was recovered from a man between 50 and 59 years old with HIV. V is TRBV30 and J is TRBJ2-3; D is unclear. CDR3 sequence: CAWAEQSLSTDTQYF. The CDR3 DNA reads as TGTGCCTGGGCGGAGCAGAGTTTAAGCACAGATACGCAGTATTTT.